This T cell receptor beta chain was recovered during a study of cytomegalovirus exposure and HLA in healthy donors. Donors in the study were healthy people who gave bone marrow. The study's findings and limits: Around 160 TCR beta chains were listed as cytomegalovirus-associated. A prior analysis recorded that most TCR beta V segments were productive about 90% or about 30% of the time.

The germline V gene has CDR1 SGHAT and CDR2 FQNNGV. This CDR3 spans 15 amino acids. Trimming took 5 bases from V and 3 from J, leaving 13 bases between them. This clone occurred once. Its antigen is unidentified. A multiplex PCR was run with 60 Vbeta primers and 13 Jbeta primers. Method: immunoSEQ multiplex PCR; TCRdb's copy keeps in-frame clones and lacks some. The sample records 150,000 to 200,000 clones, around 76% being singletons. The TCR originated in a woman in her thirties or forties in good health and CMV-seronegative. The sequenced material came from PBMCs. This rearrangement joins TRBV11-2 to TRBJ1-4, with unresolved D. The CDR3 sequence: CASSPWTTSNEKLFF. The CDR3, as DNA: TGTGCCAGCAGCCCCTGGACTACGTCTAATGAAAAACTGTTTTTT.